This T cell receptor beta chain was sequenced in a study of shared clonotypes between healthy human individuals. As for the study in general: A couple of women and three men aged 18 to 49 made up the donors. Notes on the study in general: Between four donors, naive CD4 clonotypes were shared at a level of about 5%.

This clone has just one count. Its antigen is undetermined. Using approximately 200 ng DNA, some 30,000 T cell genomes, the sorted-subset replicate PCRs were run. Sequencing was performed with immunoSEQ multiplex PCR; in TCRdb, only in-frame clones are kept and a portion is missing. The table has about 2.4 million clones, more than 90% seen once; the top ten hold over 0.12%. Naive CD4+ cells were CD45RA-selected; the remaining cells were memory. Trimming left V 0 bases short and J 2 bases short, with 11 bases between. Germline lookup yields CDR1 SGHRS and CDR2 YFSETQ. CDR3 length equals 15 residues. The rearrangement joins TRBV5-1 to TRBJ2-5; D possibly corresponds to TRBD1 (6 bases). The receptor was derived from a man aged 18 to 30 in good health. Specimen: naive CD4+ T cells sorted from blood. The subset was: CD45RA+ positively selected. CDR3 DNA: TGCGCCAGCAGCTTGGCAAGCAGGGGTCAAGAGACCCAGTACTTC. Protein: CASSLASRGQETQYF. Full variable domain (outside the CDR3, taken from reference TRBV5-1 and TRBJ2-5): KAGVTQTPRYLIKTRGQQVTLSCSPISGHRSVSWYQQTPGQGLQFLFEYFSETQRNKGNFPGRFSGRQFSNSRSEMNVSTLELGDSALYLCASSLASRGQETQYFGPGTRLLVL.